The sequence of this TCR beta chain was determined in a study of shared clonotypes between healthy human individuals. Study findings and constraints: In general, naive subsets displayed greater estimated richness than memory subsets did.

Method: immunoSEQ multiplex PCR; TCRdb's copy keeps in-frame clones and lacks some. Here the sample spans over 1.4 million clones, 95% to 97% being singletons. This CDR3 contains 15 residues. The V end was cut by 3 bases, the J end by 3 bases, with 14 bases between. The germline gives CDR1 LGHNA, CDR2 YSLEER. Negatively enriched CD4+ T cells were divided by CD45RA into naive and memory. As for this clone: Its antigen is currently unknown.

This receptor was taken from a man aged 25-45 years in good health. Sequencing input: naive CD4+ T cells sorted from blood. Stated subset: CD45RA+ positively selected. The genes are TRBV4-3 and TRBJ2-5; D may match TRBD1 or TRBD2 (6 bases each). The CDR3 DNA follows: TGCGCCAGCAGCCAGTTTTTGGGGGGCGAAGAGACCCAGTACTTC. Protein product: CASSQFLGGEETQYF.